Only a few counts were recorded for the clone carrying this T cell receptor beta chain. Its matching antigen is unknown. The entry originates in a study of identical twins. A universal primer site arose from template switching, and cDNA bore unique molecular identifiers. TCRdb recomputed calls from the 5' RACE reads with MiXCR, one row per CDR3 protein. The sample consists of around 670,000 distinct CDR3 sequences, around 6% of them appearing once. Germline CDR1 is KGHSH and CDR2 is LQKENI. Trimming stripped 4 bases from V and 3 bases from J, with 10 bases between. The CDR3 has 14 residues. Study-wide results and limits: Conclusions rested on cross-sectional statistics rather than following the same donors.

This TCR was recovered from a man aged 18 to 30 in good health. The V and J genes are TRBV18 and TRBJ2-1; tentative D call: TRBD2 (6 bases). The sample taken for sequencing was naive T cells sorted from blood. The CDR3 region is CASSLRENYNEQFF. CDR3 coding DNA: TGTGCCAGCTCACTCCGGGAGAACTACAATGAGCAGTTCTTC.